The 30 T cell receptor beta chains below were found in one sample sequenced in a study of T cell changes during pregnancy in multiple sclerosis. Here immunoSEQ multiplex PCR was the method, and the copy in TCRdb shows in-frame clones only, minus some. Seen here are more than 30,000 clones, around 90% observed once, and the top ten hold roughly 9%. Sequencing used CD8+ T cells from peripheral blood mononuclear cells, obtained in the first trimester of pregnancy. The receptors stem from a female donor with multiple sclerosis, enrolled in a pregnancy study.

V usage is TRBV9 and J usage is TRBJ2-1; 10 positions agree with TRBD2. Germline loops: CDR1 SGDLS, CDR2 YYNGEE. This CDR3 has 15 amino acids. V gave up 0 bases and J gave up 7 bases; unmatched junction bases: 4. The CDR3 sequence is CASSVASGSWNEQFF. CDR3 coding DNA: TGTGCCAGCAGCGTAGCTAGCGGGAGCTGGAATGAGCAGTTCTTC.

The chain's CDR3 is CASRLGQAIYEQYF. The DNA of the CDR3 is TGTGCCAGCAGACTGGGACAGGCCATCTACGAGCAGTACTTC. The chain carries TRBV6-5 and TRBJ2-7; 8 bases match TRBD1. From germline, CDR1 is MNHEY and CDR2 SVGAGI. Losses at the gene ends were 6 bases for V and 3 bases for J; bases not matched to a gene: 7. The CDR3 consists of 14 residues.

The rearrangement links TRBV28 to TRBJ1-5; D perhaps matches TRBD1 (6 bases). Germline loops: CDR1 MDHEN, CDR2 SYDVKM. V was clipped by 2 bases and J by 7 bases, with 12 bases between them. This CDR3 is 14 amino acids long. Written as DNA, the CDR3 is TGTGCCAGCAGTTTAGAGGACAGACGACAGCCCCAGCATTTT. Protein: CASSLEDRRQPQHF. The whole variable domain, remainder taken from reference TRBV28 and TRBJ1-5, is DVKVTQSSRYLVKRTGEKVFLECVQDMDHENMFWYRQDPGLGLRLIYFSYDVKMKEKGDIPEGYSVSREKKERFSLILESASTNQTSMYLCASSLEDRRQPQHFGDGTRLSIL.

The V gene is TRBV29-1, the J gene TRBJ1-2; D is unclear. Germline loops: CDR1 SQVTM, CDR2 ANQGSEA. The CDR3 has 14 amino acids. Trimming left V 1 base short and J 4 bases short, with 13 bases between. Here the CDR3 DNA reads TGCAGCGTTGAAGGAGGTCGCGTACCCTATGGCTACACCTTC. Protein: CSVEGGRVPYGYTF.

CDR3 coding DNA: TGTGCCAGCAGTGAAGGGCTAGCGGGAGGATACGAGCAGTACTTC. Encoded protein: CASSEGLAGGYEQYF. The chain has TRBV2 and TRBJ2-7, with TRBD2 matching over 11 bases. CDR3 length: 15 residues. J was trimmed by 4 bases and V by 1 base; bases with no gene match: 3. CDR1 and CDR2 from the germline V gene are SNHLY and FYNNEI.

V is TRBV11-3 and J is TRBJ1-1; D may be TRBD1 (5 bases). This CDR3 region has 12 residues. Between the trimmed V and J ends, which lost 0 bases and 8 bases, there was a span of 7 bases. CDR1 SGHNT and CDR2 YENEEA come from the germline V gene. As DNA, the CDR3 is TGTGCCAGCAGCTTAGATGACAGAGAAGCTTTCTTT. Translation gives CASSLDDREAFF.

The genes are TRBV28 and TRBJ2-7, with a weak D call TRBD1 (7 bases). Germline V CDR1 and CDR2: MDHEN, SYDVKM. Between the trimmed V and J ends, which lost 2 bases and 3 bases, there was a span of 11 bases. The CDR3 sequence is 14 residues long. Here the CDR3 reads CASSLQGGDYEQYF. CDR3 in DNA: TGTGCCAGCAGTTTACAGGGGGGCGACTACGAGCAGTACTTC.

In its sample, this clone was seen once. The chain links TRBV4-3 to TRBJ1-1, with D possibly matching TRBD1 (6 bases). The germline V gene has CDR1 LGHNA and CDR2 YSLEER. The V gene lost 1 base and the J gene lost 0 bases, with 9 bases spanning the gap. This CDR3 contains 15 residues. The CDR3 DNA reads TGCGCCAGCAGCCAAGGCCGGACAGTGAACACTGAAGCTTTCTTT. It yields the protein CASSQGRTVNTEAFF.

The chain couples TRBV27 to TRBJ1-1; no clear D. In germline, CDR1 is MNHEY, CDR2 SMNVEV (reference sequence). The CDR3 has 13 amino acids. With 5 bases removed from V and 5 bases from J, the gap between germline ends came to 12 bases. This CDR3 is CASSGEGRTEAFF. The DNA for the CDR3 is TGTGCCAGCAGTGGGGAGGGAAGGACTGAAGCTTTCTTT.

The chain is built from TRBV15 and TRBJ2-1; D unresolved. Trimming took off 5 bases at V and 9 bases at J, with 11 bases between the two ends. Germline CDR1 reads LNHNV; CDR2 reads YYDKDF (reference sequence). The CDR3 has 12 residues. In nucleotides, the CDR3 is TGTGCCACCAGCTCCCGATGGAGTGAGCAGTTCTTC. It is translated as CATSSRWSEQFF.

The chain recombines TRBV2 with TRBJ2-1; a weak D match, TRBD1 (5 bases). The V end was cut by 10 bases, the J end by 4 bases, with 14 bases between. The CDR3 is 13 residues long. Germline V gene data show CDR1 as SNHLY and CDR2 as FYNNEI. The CDR3 here is CATNRPSYNEQFF. For the CDR3, the DNA is TGTGCCACAAACAGGCCTTCTTACAATGAGCAGTTCTTC. The whole variable domain, filled in from reference TRBV2 and TRBJ2-1, reads EPEVTQTPSHQVTQMGQEVILRCVPISNHLYFYWYRQILGQKVEFLVSFYNNEISEKSEIFDDQFSVERPDGSNFTLKIRSTKLEDSAMYFCATNRPSYNEQFFGPGTRLTVL.

The rearrangement uses TRBV4-2 and TRBJ1-1; the D is unclear. V was pared by 5 bases and J by 4 bases, with 11 bases between. The CDR3 runs 13 residues. Germline CDR1 reads LGHNA; CDR2 reads YNFKEQ. The CDR3 here is CASSSEVGTEAFF. The CDR3 DNA sequence: TGTGCCAGCAGCTCGGAGGTTGGCACTGAAGCTTTCTTT.

The chain joins TRBV5-4 to TRBJ2-4, with D perhaps matching TRBD2 (6 bases). Per germline, CDR1 SGHNT and CDR2 YYREEE (reference sequence). The CDR3 has 15 amino acids. Trimming took 3 bases from V and 8 from J, leaving 18 bases between them. CDR3 amino acids: CASSYPDGGLDIQYF. Here the CDR3 DNA reads TGTGCCAGCAGCTATCCGGACGGAGGGTTGGACATTCAGTACTTC.

This clone was counted only a few times. The chain combines TRBV9 with TRBJ2-1, with 11 bases identical to TRBD2. V shed 0 bases, J shed 4 bases, and the junction held 6 bases outside the gene matches. In germline, CDR1 is SGDLS, CDR2 YYNGEE. The CDR3 is 17 residues long. The CDR3 nucleotides are TGTGCCAGCAGCGTAGATACTAGCGGGAGCTTGTACAATGAGCAGTTCTTC. Amino acid sequence: CASSVDTSGSLYNEQFF.

V and J are TRBV6-1 and TRBJ2-7; 8 bases are a match to TRBD1. The junction had 2 bases not matched to a gene; V was cut back by 3 bases and J by 4 bases. Looked up from germline, CDR1 is MNHNS and CDR2 is SASEGT. This CDR3 comprises 13 residues. Here the CDR3 reads CASSEGQVYEQYF. CDR3 DNA sequence: TGTGCCAGCAGTGAGGGACAGGTTTACGAGCAGTACTTC.

The V gene is TRBV21-1, the J gene TRBJ1-3; the D call of TRBD1 is as the table states it, not checked on the DNA. TRBV21-1 constitutes a pseudogene. The CDR3 loop spans 17 amino acids. The chain's CDR3 is CANKIPPGHHSGNTIYF. The DNA for the CDR3 is TGTGCCAACAAAATACCGCCGGGACACCACTCTGGAAACACCATATATTTT.

This chain joins TRBV11-2 and TRBJ2-4, with TRBD2 identical over 10 bases. V lost 5 bases to trimming and J lost 9 bases; unmatched junction nucleotides: 13. This CDR3 is 16 amino acids long. Germline V CDR1 and CDR2: SGHAT, FQNNGV. CDR3 protein: CASSPGLSGGAVIQYF. In DNA form, the CDR3 reads TGTGCCAGCAGCCCCGGTCTGAGCGGGGGGGCGGTCATTCAGTACTTC.

V is TRBV7-9 and J is TRBJ2-1; 7 nucleotides agree with TRBD2. The CDR3 has 13 amino acids. V was pared by 6 bases and J by 9 bases, with 8 bases of the junction left unmatched. Germline V gives CDR1 SEHNR, CDR2 FQNEAQ (reference sequence). This CDR3 is CASSQAGTLEQFF. The CDR3 nucleotides are TGTGCCAGCAGTCAAGCGGGGACTCTTGAGCAGTTCTTC.

The rearrangement joins TRBV27 to TRBJ2-7; a possible D gene is TRBD1 (5 bases). The CDR3 loop spans 13 amino acids. V lost 4 bases, J lost 2 bases, and 9 bases lay in between. From germline, CDR1 is MNHEY and CDR2 SMNVEV (reference sequence). CDR3 sequence (DNA): TGTGCCAGCAGTTGGCAGGGAACCTACGAGCAGTACTTC. Its translation: CASSWQGTYEQYF.

This clone was counted at least ten times. The V call is TRBV7-9, the J call TRBJ2-2; TRBD2 matches 12 bases. The CDR3 has 19 amino acids. J gave up 3 bases and V 2 bases, and 10 bases lay outside the gene matches. Per germline, CDR1 SEHNR and CDR2 FQNEAQ (reference sequence). The CDR3 region is CASSLFHVASGGDTGELFF. CDR3 bases: TGTGCCAGCAGCTTATTCCACGTGGCTAGCGGGGGGGACACCGGGGAGCTGTTTTTT.

The V call is TRBV30, the J call TRBJ2-7; 7 bases match TRBD2. CDR1 and CDR2 from the germline V gene are GTSNPN and SVGIG (reference sequence). Losses at the gene ends were 5 bases for V and 4 bases for J; bases not matched to a gene: 8. The CDR3 is made up of 13 amino acids. In DNA, the CDR3 is TGTGCCTGGGGAGCGGGATCCGGTTACGAGCAGTACTTC. It codes for CAWGAGSGYEQYF.

The V call is TRBV29-1, the J call TRBJ2-7, with 7 positions matching TRBD2. Germline lookup yields CDR1 SQVTM and CDR2 ANQGSEA. The CDR3 consists of 13 residues. The ends lost 1 base at V and 4 bases at J; junction bases unmatched: 4. Written as DNA, the CDR3 is TGCAGCGTTGAAGGACTAGCAGATTACGAGCAGTACTTC. It codes for CSVEGLADYEQYF.

This chain joins TRBV27 and TRBJ2-1; D is possibly TRBD2 (6 bases). Germline-derived CDR1 and CDR2 are MNHEY and SMNVEV (reference sequence). V was clipped by 5 bases and J by 3 bases, with 11 bases between them. This CDR3 comprises 14 residues. The CDR3 DNA sequence: TGTGCCAGCAGTCCCGGGACTCTCTACAATGAGCAGTTCTTC. This encodes CASSPGTLYNEQFF.

This clone was found once. The chain is built from TRBV28 and TRBJ2-7; D may be TRBD1 (6 bases). V was clipped by 3 bases and J by 5 bases, with 14 bases between them. Germline values: CDR1 MDHEN, CDR2 SYDVKM. CDR3 length: 14 residues. CDR3: CASSFGGGRDEQYF. DNA for the CDR3: TGTGCCAGCAGTTTTGGGGGCGGTCGCGACGAGCAGTACTTC.

The CDR3 DNA is TGTGCCAGCAGCTTGGCCTTTGAGGAGCAGTTCTTC. Amino acids: CASSLAFEEQFF. The V and J genes are TRBV5-6 and TRBJ2-1; D is unresolved. Germline CDR1 is SGHDT and CDR2 is YYEEEE. There are 12 residues in the CDR3. Trimming shortened V by 0 bases and J by 10 bases, and 8 bases separated the two germline ends.

CDR3 region: CASSEGQGPYEQYF. The CDR3 DNA follows: TGTGCCAGCAGTGAGGGACAGGGTCCCTACGAGCAGTACTTC. J is TRBJ2-7 and V is TRBV27, with TRBD1 matching over 9 bases. The ends lost 5 bases at V and 2 bases at J; junction bases unmatched: 4. The CDR3 runs 14 residues. CDR1 is MNHEY and CDR2 is SMNVEV in the germline V gene (reference sequence).

This clone was detected only once. The chain uses TRBV27 and TRBJ1-6; D is possibly TRBD1 (6 bases). This CDR3 is built from 15 residues. Trimming shortened V by 2 bases and J by 10 bases, and 15 bases separated the two germline ends. The germline gives CDR1 MNHEY, CDR2 SMNVEV (reference sequence). The CDR3 DNA sequence: TGTGCCAGCAGTTTACAGGGACACCGGACCTCACCCCTCCACTTT. The encoded protein is CASSLQGHRTSPLHF.

The J gene is TRBJ1-1, the V gene TRBV5-1; possible D gene TRBD1, 6 bases. The CDR3 extends over 18 amino acids. Per the germline V gene, CDR1 is SGHRS and CDR2 is YFSETQ. Trimming removed 0 bases from V and 0 bases from J, with 18 bases in between. As DNA, the CDR3 is TGCGCCAGCAGCTTGGTAGGGGGTCGGAGCAACCTGAACACTGAAGCTTTCTTT. As protein: CASSLVGGRSNLNTEAFF.

The rearrangement uses TRBV5-1 and TRBJ2-7; 7 nucleotides match TRBD1. The germline CDR1 and CDR2 sequences are SGHRS and YFSETQ. The CDR3 has 13 residues. Trimming took 4 bases from V and 3 from J; bases not matched to a gene: 4. The CDR3 protein is CASSPGDSYEQYF. For the CDR3, the DNA is TGCGCCAGCAGCCCAGGGGACAGCTACGAGCAGTACTTC.

The chain couples TRBV12-5 to TRBJ1-2, with D perhaps TRBD1 (6 bases). The CDR3 length is 13 residues. The germline CDR1 and CDR2 sequences are LGHNT and FRNRAP. V was pared by 2 bases and J by 3 bases, with 7 bases between. CDR3 region: CASGLSGDYGYTF. The CDR3 nucleotides are TGTGCTAGTGGTTTGTCAGGGGACTATGGCTACACCTTC.